This T cell receptor (beta chain) derives from a study of blood T cell repertoires in COVID-19. Study-wide context: Samples of COVID-19 (acute and convalescent) were obtained from the United States, Italy and Spain. Sources were T cells, B-cell-depleted T cells, or PBMCs; the material itself was cDNA or gDNA.

In the original processing: Amplified reference gene primers provided the basis for estimating nucleated cell counts. This table comes from immunoSEQ multiplex PCR, and its TCRdb copy is limited to in-frame clones, with some not included. The D gene and trimming were derived from the DNA, and the V and J assignments and clone size from that table. The sample comprises 200,000 to 250,000 clones, about 90% of which are singletons, and less than 3% rests with the top ten. Seattle's cohort entered during active infection and was followed longitudinally. V lost 6 bases and J 6 bases, leaving 18 bases between the germline ends. The CDR3 loop spans 16 amino acids. Germline lookup yields CDR1 MDHEN and CDR2 SYDVKM.

The sequencing input was peripheral blood. The J gene is TRBJ1-6, the V gene TRBV28; TRBD1 might be the D (6 bases). This TCR came from a man aged 30-40 years with COVID-19, enrolled during active disease. The CDR3 protein is CASSPLPGQGNSPLHF. CDR3 DNA: TGTGCCAGCAGCCCCCTTCCGGGACAAGGTAATTCACCCCTCCACTTT.